Below are 27 T cell receptor beta chains sequenced from a single sample in a study of T cells in Graves' hyperthyroidism and ophthalmopathy. The TCR beta CDR3 regions underwent amplification using RNA transcripts as the source. A set of HTBI primers served as the primers for a first-round RT-PCR of the TCR CDR3. In TCRdb, the multiplex PCR reads were re-called with MiXCR into one record per CDR3 protein. This table has approximately 370,000 distinct CDR3 sequences, about a sixth appearing once. Sequencing input: blood. These TCRs come from a woman aged 30 to 39 with Graves' hyperthyroidism that later progressed to Graves' ophthalmopathy.

V and J are TRBV3-1 and TRBJ2-4; D not resolved. Trimming took 2 bases from V and 0 from J, leaving 14 bases between them. Germline CDR1 is LGHDT and CDR2 is YNNKEL (reference sequence). This CDR3 region has 17 residues. As DNA, the CDR3 is TGTGCCAGCAGCCAAAGGGTCGTACGTAGAGCCAAAAACATTCAGTACTTC. Encoded protein: CASSQRVVRRAKNIQYF.

This rearrangement joins TRBV5-1 to TRBJ2-1; 9 bases agree with TRBD2. The V gene's germline CDR1 is SGHRS and CDR2 YFSETQ. The CDR3 runs to 13 residues. The V and J ends lost 8 bases and 12 bases, in that order; junction bases with no gene match: 12. The CDR3 protein is CARTTSGHFSQFF. CDR3 DNA: TGCGCCAGGACGACTAGCGGCCACTTTTCGCAGTTCTTC.

This clonotype occurred many times. V gene TRBV2 combines with J gene TRBJ1-3; D call uncertain. Between the trimmed V and J ends, which lost 2 bases and 0 bases, there was a span of 11 bases. CDR3 size: 16 residues. The germline gives CDR1 SNHLY, CDR2 FYNNEI. CDR3 sequence: CASSETRLNSGNTIYF. In DNA, the CDR3 is TGTGCCAGCAGTGAAACCCGTTTGAACTCTGGAAACACCATATATTTT.

The chain links TRBV3-1 to TRBJ2-2, with a tentative D call TRBD2 (5 bases). Trimming took off 3 bases at V and 6 bases at J, with 5 bases between the two ends. This CDR3 has 12 amino acids. Germline values: CDR1 LGHDT, CDR2 YNNKEL (reference sequence). The CDR3 DNA follows: TGTGCCAGCAGCCACGGGGCCGGGGAGCTGTTTTTT. Residues: CASSHGAGELFF.

This clonotype was seen ten or more times. This chain connects TRBV11-2 to TRBJ2-1; D is perhaps TRBD1 (5 bases). The CDR3 totals 16 residues. V lost 5 bases to trimming and J lost 5 bases, with 19 bases between them. Germline V gene sequence: CDR1 SGHAT, CDR2 FQNNGV. The CDR3 coding sequence is TGTGCCAGCAGCGTACGACAGTACGGAAGCAACAATGAGCAGTTCTTC. This translates into CASSVRQYGSNNEQFF.

The chain recombines TRBV2 with TRBJ2-7; the D gene is possibly TRBD1 (6 bases). Germline-derived CDR1 and CDR2 are SNHLY and FYNNEI. CDR3 size: 15 residues. With 6 bases removed from V and 1 base from J, the gap between germline ends came to 16 bases. In DNA form, the CDR3 reads TGTGCCAGCAGCGCGGACAGAGCTCTTTCCTACGAGCAGTACTTC. Residues: CASSADRALSYEQYF.

Ten or more counts support this clonotype. The V call is TRBV6-5, the J call TRBJ1-1; D call uncertain. V was cut by 0 bases and J by 6 bases, with 14 bases left in between. The CDR3 runs 15 residues. In germline, CDR1 is MNHEY, CDR2 SVGAGI. The CDR3 sequence is CASSYSSHSKAEAFF. CDR3 bases: TGTGCCAGCAGTTACTCGTCTCATAGCAAGGCTGAAGCTTTCTTT.

This clonotype appeared many times. The CDR3 region has the DNA TGTGCCAGCAGTGAATCTAGGTGGAGTAACGGGGGAAAGCCCGAGCAGTACTTC. This translates into CASSESRWSNGGKPEQYF. The chain joins TRBV6-1 to TRBJ2-7; a weak D match, TRBD2 (6 bases). V lost 2 bases, J lost 6 bases, and 26 bases lay in between. Germline V gene data show CDR1 as MNHNS and CDR2 as SASEGT. The CDR3 has 18 residues.

The chain joins TRBV5-6 to TRBJ2-5; D not certain. CDR3 size: 15 residues. Trimming took off 4 bases at V and 0 bases at J, with 13 bases between the two ends. Germline-derived CDR1 and CDR2 are SGHDT and YYEEEE. CDR3 loop: CASSVLGSYQETQYF. DNA for the CDR3: TGTGCCAGCAGCGTGCTTGGGTCCTACCAAGAGACCCAGTACTTC.

This clonotype was seen ten or more times. The DNA for the CDR3 is TGTGCCAGCTCACCAAAGGGACTAGCAGAAGAGACCCAGTACTTC. Translating it yields CASSPKGLAEETQYF. V usage is TRBV18 and J usage is TRBJ2-5; 9 bases map to TRBD2. Germline loops: CDR1 KGHSH, CDR2 LQKENI. V lost 2 bases, J lost 3 bases, and 4 bases stayed unmatched. This CDR3 is built from 15 residues.

This chain uses TRBV2 with TRBJ2-7; D is ambiguous. This CDR3 region has 12 residues. Germline values: CDR1 SNHLY, CDR2 FYNNEI. The V gene lost 6 bases and the J gene lost 3 bases, with 9 bases spanning the gap. The CDR3 here is CASSRRIYEQYF. In DNA, the CDR3 is TGTGCCAGCAGCCGTCGTATCTACGAGCAGTACTTC. The entire variable domain, with the rest obtained from reference TRBV2 and TRBJ2-7, is as follows: EPEVTQTPSHQVTQMGQEVILRCVPISNHLYFYWYRQILGQKVEFLVSFYNNEISEKSEIFDDQFSVERPDGSNFTLKIRSTKLEDSAMYFCASSRRIYEQYFGPGTRLTVT.

The count of this clonotype is one. The V and J genes are TRBV10-2 and TRBJ2-7; 7 nucleotides align to TRBD1. Germline V CDR1 and CDR2: WSHSY, SAAADI. V dropped 9 bases and J dropped 3; count of bases not matched to a gene: 5. This CDR3 has 12 residues. CDR3 DNA: TGCGCCAGTAGAGACAGGGTCTACGAGCAGTACTTC. Amino acid sequence: CASRDRVYEQYF.

This clonotype has ten or more counts. The chain combines TRBV24-1 with TRBJ2-1; TRBD2 matches 11 bases. Germline-derived CDR1 and CDR2 are KGHDR and SFDVKD. The V segment lost 0 bases and the J segment 5 bases; nucleotides outside the gene matches: 8. This CDR3 is built from 18 residues. The CDR3 DNA reads as TGTGCCACCAGTGATTTGAGTAGCGGGGGGGCCGGGAACAATGAGCAGTTCTTC. Amino acid sequence: CATSDLSSGGAGNNEQFF.

On this clonotype: A much more abundant neighbour one base away suggests this may be a read error. The gene calls are TRBV30 and TRBJ2-1; D unresolved. Germline V CDR1 and CDR2: GTSNPN, SVGIG (reference sequence). CDR3 length: 17 amino acids. The V end was cut by 5 bases, the J end by 1 base, with 21 bases between. CDR3 in DNA: TGTGCCTGGGATGGTGTTCGGGCTCCTTCTTCCTACAATGAGCAGTTCTTC. Its protein product is CAWDGVRAPSSYNEQFF.

This clonotype was observed many times. V usage is TRBV5-5 and J usage is TRBJ1-3, with D tentatively TRBD1 (5 bases). V dropped 4 bases and J dropped 1 base, with 6 bases sitting between them. The CDR3 has 13 residues. CDR1 is SGHKS, CDR2 YYEKEE, per germline (reference sequence). CDR3 amino acids: CASSRQSGNTIYF. CDR3 DNA sequence: TGTGCCAGCAGCCGACAGTCTGGAAACACCATATATTTT.

This clonotype occurred a few times. The chain carries TRBV19 and TRBJ2-3; 8 bases are a match to TRBD2. The CDR3 totals 16 residues. Germline-derived CDR1 and CDR2 are LNHDA and SQIVND (reference sequence). V gave up 10 bases and J gave up 0 bases; unmatched junction bases: 12. CDR3 residues: CATAGGGLSSTDTQYF. In DNA form, the CDR3 reads TGTGCCACCGCGGGGGGCGGACTGTCTAGCACAGATACGCAGTATTTT.

This clonotype was observed many times. The rearrangement joins TRBV6-1 to TRBJ2-7; 9 bases fit TRBD1. Germline V gives CDR1 MNHNS, CDR2 SASEGT. The CDR3 covers 16 residues. The J segment lost 1 base and the V segment lost 5 bases, leaving 9 bases of the junction unmatched. CDR3 in amino acids: CASSSPGQGISYEQYF. DNA for the CDR3: TGTGCCAGCAGTTCCCCGGGACAGGGAATTTCCTACGAGCAGTACTTC.

The chain uses TRBV19 and TRBJ1-2, with TRBD1 matching 8 bases. The J segment lost 6 bases and the V segment lost 3 bases, leaving 3 bases of the junction unmatched. This CDR3 contains 13 residues. CDR1 is LNHDA and CDR2 is SQIVND in the germline V gene (reference sequence). The CDR3 protein is CASSMRDRNGYTF. Here the CDR3 DNA reads TGTGCCAGTAGTATGAGGGACAGGAATGGCTACACCTTC.

This chain uses TRBV19 with TRBJ2-1; no clear D. CDR3 length: 15 amino acids. V lost 3 bases and J lost 4, with 13 bases in between. From germline, CDR1 is LNHDA and CDR2 SQIVND (reference sequence). The CDR3 is CASSIVLDPYNEQFF. The CDR3 bases are TGTGCCAGTAGTATTGTTTTGGACCCGTACAATGAGCAGTTCTTC.

In this sample, this clonotype turned up many times. CDR3 DNA: TGTGCCAGCAGCTTAGAGGGGAGCGAGCAGTACTTC. Protein sequence: CASSLEGSEQYF. V and J are TRBV13 and TRBJ2-7; D might be TRBD1 or TRBD2, each matching 5 bases. In germline, CDR1 is PRHDT, CDR2 FYEKMQ (reference sequence). The CDR3 runs 12 residues. The V end was cut by 1 base, the J end by 6 bases, with 7 bases between. Based on the CDR3 plus reference TRBV13 and TRBJ2-7, the full variable domain is AAGVIQSPRHLIKEKRETATLKCYPIPRHDTVYWYQQGPGQDPQFLISFYEKMQSDKGSIPDRFSAQQFSDYHSELNMSSLELGDSALYFCASSLEGSEQYFGPGTRLTVT.

The chain joins TRBV19 to TRBJ2-2, with a tentative D call TRBD1 (6 bases). Germline assignment: CDR1 LNHDA and CDR2 SQIVND (reference sequence). The CDR3 covers 15 residues. Trimming removed 3 bases at V and 1 base at J, with 9 bases between. CDR3 in amino acids: CASSMRGGNTGELFF. The CDR3 DNA is TGTGCCAGTAGTATGAGAGGGGGGAACACCGGGGAGCTGTTTTTT.

This clonotype was seen at least ten times. This sequence joins TRBV11-2 and TRBJ2-1, with D possibly being TRBD1 (6 bases). The germline V gene has CDR1 SGHAT and CDR2 FQNNGV. Trimming removed 2 bases at V and 8 bases at J, with 16 bases between. The CDR3 runs to 15 residues. The DNA of the CDR3 is TGTGCCAGCAGCTTACGAGTCGACAGGTTTGATGAGCAGTTCTTC. Translating it yields CASSLRVDRFDEQFF. Complete variable domain (other parts from reference TRBV11-2 and TRBJ2-1): EAGVAQSPRYKIIEKRQSVAFWCNPISGHATLYWYQQILGQGPKLLIQFQNNGVVDDSQLPKDRFSAERLKGVDSTLKIQPAKLEDSAVYLCASSLRVDRFDEQFFGPGTRLTVL.

In its sample, this clonotype was seen many times. The J gene is TRBJ1-5, the V gene TRBV27; D is uncertain. Germline V gene lookup returns CDR1 MNHEY and CDR2 SMNVEV (reference sequence). V was clipped by 6 bases and J by 0 bases, with 24 bases between them. CDR3 length equals 19 residues. The CDR3 here is CASRLRRPDGLNSNQPQHF. The CDR3, as DNA: TGTGCCAGCAGATTAAGACGGCCTGACGGACTAAATAGCAATCAGCCCCAGCATTTT.

This clonotype was counted many times. This chain connects TRBV6-1 to TRBJ1-1; D is undetermined. The germline gives CDR1 MNHNS, CDR2 SASEGT. Trimming stripped 5 bases from V and 6 bases from J, with 13 bases between. This CDR3 has 13 residues. CDR3 protein: CASSSFSASEAFF. The CDR3 coding sequence is TGTGCCAGCAGTTCTTTTTCGGCGTCTGAAGCTTTCTTT.

This clonotype was recorded at least ten times. Written as DNA, the CDR3 is TGTGCCAGTAGTCCCGGACAGGGATGGACTGAAGCTTTCTTT. It yields the protein CASSPGQGWTEAFF. This chain links TRBV19 with TRBJ1-1; 8 nucleotides align to TRBD1. Per the germline V gene, CDR1 is LNHDA and CDR2 is SQIVND (reference sequence). The CDR3 has 14 amino acids. Losses at the gene ends were 5 bases for V and 5 bases for J; bases not matched to a gene: 7.

The V and J genes are TRBV27 and TRBJ2-2; D unclear. V lost 2 bases to trimming and J lost 3 bases, with 13 bases between them. Germline V CDR1 and CDR2: MNHEY, SMNVEV (reference sequence). The CDR3 contains 16 residues. CDR3 nucleotides: TGTGCCAGCAGTTTAAACTTCCCGGCTTACACCGGGGAGCTGTTTTTT. Translated, it gives CASSLNFPAYTGELFF.

This clonotype was counted a single time. The chain is built from TRBV20-1 and TRBJ1-2, with D unresolved. Germline CDR1 DFQATT, CDR2 SNEGSKA (reference sequence). The V end was cut by 5 bases, the J end by 2 bases, with 9 bases between. The CDR3 runs 12 residues. Here the CDR3 reads CSASTENYGYTF. The DNA of the CDR3 is TGCAGTGCTTCTACAGAGAACTATGGCTACACCTTC.